These 7 T cell receptor beta chains share one sample of origin, sequenced in a study of CD8 T cells in Susac syndrome. With random hexamers, reverse transcription was performed on about 0.5 to 1 ug of RNA. Each CDR3 protein gets one entry after TCRdb re-called the immunoSEQ multiplex PCR reads with MiXCR. This sample has under 200,000 distinct CDR3 sequences; 85% to 95% occur once, and the top ten carry 0.12%. Sequenced: CD4+ T cells from PBMCs. The origin of the receptors is a human donor with Susac syndrome.

The genes are TRBV2 and TRBJ1-5; no reliable D call. Germline CDR1 SNHLY, CDR2 FYNNEI. The CDR3 loop spans 15 amino acids. Trimming removed 5 bases at V and 0 bases at J, with 11 bases between. CDR3 protein: CASSRAGDSNQPQHF. In nucleotides, the CDR3 is TGTGCCAGCAGTAGGGCAGGCGATAGCAATCAGCCCCAGCATTTT.

The V and J genes are TRBV20-1 and TRBJ2-1, with D possibly TRBD1 on 5 matching bases. Trimming pared 0 bases from V and 4 bases from J, leaving 10 bases between. Germline CDR1 is DFQATT and CDR2 is SNEGSKA (reference sequence). The CDR3 is 14 amino acids. The CDR3 nucleotides read TGCAGTGCTAGAGAGGGGCCAGATTACAATGAGCAGTTCTTC. This gives the protein CSAREGPDYNEQFF.

V is TRBV15 and J is TRBJ1-5; 8 bases fit TRBD1. The V gene's germline CDR1 is LNHNV and CDR2 YYDKDF (reference sequence). The CDR3 extends over 15 amino acids. The V and J ends lost 0 bases and 5 bases, in that order; junction bases with no gene match: 3. CDR3 amino acids: CATSREDRADQPQHF. The CDR3 DNA reads TGTGCCACCAGCAGAGAGGACAGGGCTGATCAGCCCCAGCATTTT.

The V gene is TRBV24-1, the J gene TRBJ2-1; 10 positions match TRBD1. CDR3 length: 16 amino acids. The J segment lost 5 bases and the V segment lost 4 bases, leaving 7 bases of the junction unmatched. CDR1 is KGHDR, CDR2 SFDVKD, per germline. The CDR3 loop reads CATSDQTGTGDNEQFF. CDR3 in DNA: TGTGCCACCAGTGACCAAACCGGGACAGGGGACAATGAGCAGTTCTTC.

This clonotype came up once. This chain uses TRBV11-2 with TRBJ2-3, with no clear D. Germline CDR1 SGHAT, CDR2 FQNNGV. The ends were cut back, 1 base at V and 1 base at J, with 9 bases in the middle. The CDR3 has 15 amino acids. CDR3 coding DNA: TGTGCCAGCAGCTTAGCTCCGTCTCGCACAGATACGCAGTATTTT. Translated, it gives CASSLAPSRTDTQYF.

The chain carries TRBV6-5 and TRBJ2-7; no clear D. V lost 8 bases to trimming and J lost 2 bases, with 13 bases between them. Germline V gene sequence: CDR1 MNHEY, CDR2 SVGAGI. The length of the CDR3 is 13 residues. The CDR3 is CASGDMVTYEQYF. Here the CDR3 DNA reads TGTGCCAGCGGCGACATGGTGACCTACGAGCAGTACTTC.

This chain uses TRBV20-1 with TRBJ2-1; TRBD2 is a possible D gene (5 bases). CDR3 length: 15 amino acids. Trimming left V 6 bases short and J 0 bases short, with 15 bases between. The germline gives CDR1 DFQATT, CDR2 SNEGSKA (reference sequence). This CDR3 reads CSAPGELDSYNEQFF. DNA of the CDR3: TGCAGTGCCCCCGGGGAACTAGACTCCTACAATGAGCAGTTCTTC.